This T cell receptor beta chain was recorded in a study of blood T cell repertoires in COVID-19. CDR1 is LGHNA, CDR2 YSLEER, per germline. J lost 6 bases, V lost 3 bases, and 3 bases had no gene match. The CDR3 has 15 amino acids. In the study's own analysis: Nucleated cell number was recorded as an estimate derived from reference gene primer amplification. Measured with immunoSEQ multiplex PCR; TCRdb has only the in-frame clones, and not every one. D and trimming were read from the DNA, whereas the V and J calls and clone size are those reported in that table. This repertoire shows around 49,000 clones, roughly 90% found once; its top ten account for less than 2.5%.

The chain joins TRBV4-3 to TRBJ2-2; TRBD2 matches at 11 bases. This clonotype was sampled from a human donor in a cohort sampled during active COVID-19. The sequenced sample consisted of peripheral blood. CDR3 residues: CASSQLAGGPGELFF. The DNA of the CDR3 is TGCGCCAGCAGCCAGTTAGCGGGGGGGCCCGGGGAGCTGTTTTTT.